The 11 T cell receptor beta chains listed next were all sequenced from one sample in a study of T cell clonality in common variable immunodeficiency. Broader study findings: Common variable immunodeficiency TCR beta sequences reportedly had fewer deletions and N-nucleotide insertions.

Repertoires were generated with immunoSEQ multiplex PCR, while TCRdb's copy carries only in-frame clones and drops some. The sample yields approximately 16,000 clones, without any singletons. Antigens for these TCRs are unknown. Specimen: peripheral blood mononuclear cells. The origin of the receptors is a human donor with common variable immunodeficiency.

This clone was counted a few times. The read ends 3 residues shy of where the CDR3 ends; the end is completed using the germline J gene. This chain connects TRBV19 to TRBJ1-1, with 7 bases lining up with TRBD1. Germline V gives CDR1 LNHDA, CDR2 SQIVND (reference sequence). V was pared by 3 bases and J by 4 bases, with 2 bases of the junction left unmatched. This CDR3 comprises 13 residues. The CDR3 DNA, read in part, is TGTGCCAGTAGTATGCAGGGGGTCACTGAA. The encoded protein is CASSMQGVTE. The full CDR3 sequence reads CASSMQGVTEAFF.

A few counts support this clone. CDR3 bases read: TGTGCCAGCAGCCTAGTGTTTAGGGGGCGCGACGAG. Translated, it gives CASSLVFRGRDE. The full CDR3 is CASSLVFRGRDEQYF. The genes are TRBV7-2 and TRBJ2-7, with 7 bases matching TRBD1. The CDR3 end lies 3 residues beyond the end of the read and is filled in from the germline J gene. CDR3 size: 15 residues. The junction had 12 bases not matched to a gene; V was cut back by 5 bases and J by 5 bases. Per the germline V gene, CDR1 is SGHTA and CDR2 is FQGNSA.

As for this clone: Read coverage stops 3 residues before the CDR3 terminus; the germline J gene supplies the remainder. This chain uses TRBV19 with TRBJ2-2, with D tentatively TRBD1 (6 bases). Germline loops: CDR1 LNHDA, CDR2 SQIVND (reference sequence). CDR3 size: 13 residues. The V end lost 6 bases, the J end lost 5 bases, and 10 bases lay between the germline ends. The part of the CDR3 DNA that was read is TGTGCCAGTAGCCTACAGGGTACCGGGGAG. Encoded protein: CASSLQGTGE. The CDR3 in full is CASSLQGTGELFF.

Comments on this clone: The sequenced fragment ends 3 residues before the CDR3 boundary, so the rest is inferred from the germline J gene. V gene TRBV18 combines with J gene TRBJ2-6, with 8 bases matching TRBD1. Germline CDR1 KGHSH, CDR2 LQKENI. This CDR3 is 18 amino acids long. V lost 3 bases to trimming and J lost 3 bases; unmatched junction nucleotides: 10. Partial CDR3 DNA: TGTGCCAGCTCACCTGGTCAGGGGGCGCCGTATGGGGCCAACGTC. It yields the protein CASSPGQGAPYGANV. The CDR3 in its entirety is CASSPGQGAPYGANVLTF.

This clone was seen many times. The sequence runs out 3 residues before the end of the CDR3; the remainder is reconstructed from the germline J gene. The chain recombines TRBV19 with TRBJ2-1, with 14 bases identical to TRBD2. J lost 9 bases, V lost 5 bases, and 6 bases had no gene match. CDR1 and CDR2 from the germline V gene are LNHDA and SQIVND (reference sequence). CDR3 length: 15 residues. The sequenced part of the CDR3 DNA is TGTGCCAGTAGTCTGGGGACTAGCGGGGGAACTGAG. Its protein product is CASSLGTSGGTE. The entire CDR3 is CASSLGTSGGTEQFF.

Comments on this clone: The sequence runs out 3 residues before the end of the CDR3; the remainder is reconstructed from the germline J gene. This rearrangement joins TRBV19 to TRBJ2-5; possibly TRBD1 for D (5 bases). The V end lost 1 base, the J end lost 5 bases, and 20 bases lay between the germline ends. The CDR3 is 17 residues long. CDR1 is LNHDA and CDR2 is SQIVND in the germline V gene (reference sequence). The CDR3 here is CASSIGGIGVTLETQYF. The CDR3 bases that were read are TGTGCCAGTAGTATAGGAGGAATAGGGGTGACGCTGGAGACC.

Regarding this clone: The CDR3 is cut off 3 residues early in the read; its end comes from the germline J gene. The chain carries TRBV7-9 and TRBJ2-5, with TRBD1 identical over 7 bases. The junction had 5 bases not matched to a gene; V was cut back by 2 bases and J by 5 bases. This CDR3 comprises 14 residues. CDR1 is SEHNR, CDR2 FQNEAQ, per germline (reference sequence). CDR3 amino acids: CASSLNRGSETQYF. CDR3 DNA (partial): TGTGCCAGCAGCTTAAACAGGGGCAGCGAGACC.

This clone was picked up many times. The read comes to an end 3 residues before the CDR3 does, leaving the germline J gene to fill in the end. This chain links TRBV5-6 with TRBJ2-1; TRBD1 matches at 8 bases. Trimming at V came to 4 bases and at J to 8 bases, leaving 8 bases not matched to a gene. The CDR3 length is 14 residues. Germline V lookup: CDR1 SGHDT, CDR2 YYEEEE. Incomplete CDR3 DNA: TGTGCCAGCAGCCGGACAGGGCTTGAGGATGAG. Translation gives CASSRTGLEDE. Given in full, the CDR3 is CASSRTGLEDEQFF.

This clone has ten or more counts. Read data end 3 residues before the CDR3 end; the end is taken from the germline J gene. The chain is built from TRBV18 and TRBJ1-2, with D perhaps matching TRBD1 (6 bases). Germline-derived CDR1 and CDR2 are KGHSH and LQKENI. There are 15 residues in the CDR3. The CDR3 spells CASSPPATGRQGYTF. Partial CDR3 DNA: TGTGCCAGCTCACCCCCGGCGACAGGCCGCCAAGGC.

Concerning this clone itself: Coverage ceases 3 residues before the CDR3 finishes, and the germline J gene fills in the end. J is TRBJ2-7 and V is TRBV20-1; D uncertain. This CDR3 is 13 amino acids long. Germline lookup yields CDR1 DFQATT and CDR2 SNEGSKA (reference sequence). With 0 bases removed from V and 2 bases from J, the gap between germline ends came to 8 bases. CDR3 protein: CSARDFATYEQYF. CDR3 DNA, as far as it was read: TGCAGTGCTAGAGACTTCGCTACCTACGAG.

This clone was seen more than once but under ten times. From the germline J gene comes the end of the CDR3, since the read stops 3 residues before it. The chain joins TRBV18 to TRBJ2-7; 7 nucleotides line up with TRBD1. Germline trimming cut 3 bases from V and 2 bases from J; bases unmatched to any gene: 7. The CDR3 loop spans 15 amino acids. Per the germline V gene, CDR1 is KGHSH and CDR2 is LQKENI. The CDR3 sequence: CASSPATGTTYEQYF. The DNA read from the CDR3 is TGTGCCAGCTCACCCGCGACAGGGACCACCTACGAG.